This TCR beta chain was sequenced for a study of CD8 T cells in Susac syndrome. Negative isolation yielded CD8+ and CD4+ T cells; FACS enriched TEMRA cells. Losses at the gene ends were 6 bases for V and 0 bases for J; bases not matched to a gene: 13. The germline V gene has CDR1 MGHRA and CDR2 YSYEKL. The CDR3 is 18 residues long. RNA was extracted with the RNeasy kit, and a quantity of roughly 0.5 to 1 ug was reverse transcribed using random hexamers. A multiplex approach, immunoSEQ multiplex PCR, amplified TCR beta CDR3 across 54 Vbeta and 13 Jbeta. Via MiXCR, TCRdb re-called the immunoSEQ multiplex PCR reads, giving one row per CDR3 protein. Found here are about 66,000 distinct CDR3 sequences, around 95% of them singletons; the top ten hold 0.56%.

The J gene is TRBJ2-3, the V gene TRBV4-1; 9 bases are shared with TRBD1. Sequenced: CD8+ T cells from PBMCs. The sequence was obtained from a human donor with multiple sclerosis. CDR3 coding DNA: TGCGCCAGCAGTTTCACCACGGGGACAGGGACTAGCACAGATACGCAGTATTTT. Translating gives CASSFTTGTGTSTDTQYF.